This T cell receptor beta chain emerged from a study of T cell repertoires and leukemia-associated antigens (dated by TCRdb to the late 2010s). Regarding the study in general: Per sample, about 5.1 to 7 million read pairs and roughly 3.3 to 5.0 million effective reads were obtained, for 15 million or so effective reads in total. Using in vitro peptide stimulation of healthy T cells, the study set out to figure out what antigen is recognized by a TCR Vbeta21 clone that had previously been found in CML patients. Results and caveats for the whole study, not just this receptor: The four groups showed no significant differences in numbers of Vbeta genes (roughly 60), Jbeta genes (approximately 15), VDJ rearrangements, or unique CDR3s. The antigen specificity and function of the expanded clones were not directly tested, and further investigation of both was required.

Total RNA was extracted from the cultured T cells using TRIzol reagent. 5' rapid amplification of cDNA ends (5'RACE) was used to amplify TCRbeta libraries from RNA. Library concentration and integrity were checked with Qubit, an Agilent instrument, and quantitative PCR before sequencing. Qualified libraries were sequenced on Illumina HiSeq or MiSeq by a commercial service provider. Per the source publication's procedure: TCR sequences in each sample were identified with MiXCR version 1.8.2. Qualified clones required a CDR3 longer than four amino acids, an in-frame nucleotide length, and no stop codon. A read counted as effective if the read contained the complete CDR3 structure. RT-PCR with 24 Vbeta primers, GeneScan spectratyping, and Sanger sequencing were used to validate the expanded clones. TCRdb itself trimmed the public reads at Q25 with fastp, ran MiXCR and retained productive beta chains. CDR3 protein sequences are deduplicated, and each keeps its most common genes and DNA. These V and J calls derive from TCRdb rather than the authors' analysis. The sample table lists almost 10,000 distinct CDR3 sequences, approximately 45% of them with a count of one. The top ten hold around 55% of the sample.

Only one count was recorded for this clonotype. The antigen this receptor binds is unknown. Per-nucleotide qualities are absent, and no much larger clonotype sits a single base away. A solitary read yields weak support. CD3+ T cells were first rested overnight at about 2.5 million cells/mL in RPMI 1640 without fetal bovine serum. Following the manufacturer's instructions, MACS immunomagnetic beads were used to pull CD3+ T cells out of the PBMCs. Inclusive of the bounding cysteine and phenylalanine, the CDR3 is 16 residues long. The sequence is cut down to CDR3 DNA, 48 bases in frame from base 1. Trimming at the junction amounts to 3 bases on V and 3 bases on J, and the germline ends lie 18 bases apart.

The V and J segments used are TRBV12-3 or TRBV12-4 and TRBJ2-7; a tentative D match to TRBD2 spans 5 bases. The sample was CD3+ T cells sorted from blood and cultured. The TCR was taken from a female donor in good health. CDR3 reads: CASSFGNPEGYYEQYF. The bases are TGTGCCAGCAGTTTCGGGAATCCAGAAGGCTACTACGAGCAGTACTTC.